This TCR beta chain was identified in a study of T cell changes during pregnancy in multiple sclerosis. V trimming: 6 bases; J trimming: 6 bases; junction bases outside the gene matches: 9. The length of the CDR3 is 14 residues. Germline V lookup: CDR1 SQVTM, CDR2 ANQGSEA. The method was immunoSEQ multiplex PCR; TCRdb's version includes in-frame clones alone and lacks a portion of them. The table has more than 35,000 clones, around 91% seen once. The rearrangement uses TRBV29-1 and TRBJ2-2, with 8 bases fitting TRBD2. The sequencing used CD4+ T cells from peripheral blood mononuclear cells, collected in the second trimester of pregnancy. The receptor's source is a female donor with multiple sclerosis, enrolled in a pregnancy study. CDR3 protein: CSVRLASGAGELFF. DNA of the CDR3: TGCAGCGTCCGACTAGCGTCCGGGGCCGGGGAGCTGTTTTTT.